The clone carrying this TCR beta chain has at least ten counts. TCRdb re-called the PCR reads through MiXCR. Of 25,000 to 35,000 clones listed, around 15% are singletons. No treatment had been given to any patient before thyroid surgery. The CDR3 has 17 amino acids. Germline CDR1 is SGHAT and CDR2 is FQNNGV. V shed 1 base and J 0 bases; nucleotides not matched to a gene: 7. The source of the sample is a study of metastatic and nonmetastatic thyroid tumors. This TCR was recovered from a female donor with papillary thyroid cancer or a benign thyroid nodule (not recorded which). Some clones in this sample may be carry-over from other donors' samples. This chain links TRBV11-2 with TRBJ2-3; 7 nucleotides align to TRBD2. The material sequenced was blood. As DNA, the CDR3 is TGTGCCAGCAGCTTAGTCGGGGGGATATCTAGCACAGATACGCAGTATTTT. It codes for CASSLVGGISSTDTQYF.